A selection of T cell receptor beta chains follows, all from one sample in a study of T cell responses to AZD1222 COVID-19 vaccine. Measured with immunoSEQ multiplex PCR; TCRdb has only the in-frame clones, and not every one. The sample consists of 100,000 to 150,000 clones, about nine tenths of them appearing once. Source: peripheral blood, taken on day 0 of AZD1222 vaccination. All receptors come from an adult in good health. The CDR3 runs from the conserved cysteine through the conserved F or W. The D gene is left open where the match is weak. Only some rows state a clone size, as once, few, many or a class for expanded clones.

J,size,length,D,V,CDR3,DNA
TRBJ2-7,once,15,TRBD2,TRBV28,CASRLGSGGKYEQYF,TGTGCCAGCAGACTTGGGAGCGGGGGGAAGTACGAGCAGTACTTC
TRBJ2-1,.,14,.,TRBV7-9,CASSGGSSYNEQFF,TGTGCCAGCAGCGGGGGGAGCTCCTACAATGAGCAGTTCTTC
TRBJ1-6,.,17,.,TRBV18,CASSPPAGGPPNSPLHF,TGTGCCAGCTCACCACCGGCTGGGGGACCTCCTAATTCACCCCTCCACTTT
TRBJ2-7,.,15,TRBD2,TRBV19,CASSLALAGGHEQYF,TGTGCCAGTAGTCTAGCTCTAGCGGGGGGGCACGAGCAGTACTTC
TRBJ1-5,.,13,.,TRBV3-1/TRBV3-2,CASSTQGLQPQHF,TGTGCCAGCAGCACTCAGGGGCTTCAGCCCCAGCATTTT
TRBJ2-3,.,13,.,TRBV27,CAVTGGAADTQYF,TGTGCCGTTACTGGGGGGGCCGCAGATACGCAGTATTTT
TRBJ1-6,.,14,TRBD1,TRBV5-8,CASSPRTGNSPLHF,TGTGCCAGCAGCCCGCGGACAGGGAATTCACCCCTCCACTTT
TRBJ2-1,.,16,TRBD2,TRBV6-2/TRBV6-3,CASSLSGGTDDYVQFF,TGTGCCAGCAGTCTCTCCGGGGGGACGGATGACTACGTGCAGTTCTTC
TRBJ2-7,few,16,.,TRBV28,CASSALSIQVTYEQYF,TGTGCCAGCAGTGCCCTCTCAATTCAGGTAACCTACGAGCAGTACTTC
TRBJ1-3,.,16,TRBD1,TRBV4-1,CASSQPAGGSGNTIYF,TGCGCCAGCAGCCAACCTGCAGGGGGCTCGGGAAACACCATATATTTT
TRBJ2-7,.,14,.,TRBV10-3,CAISESKTIYEQYF,TGTGCCATCAGTGAATCAAAGACCATCTACGAGCAGTACTTC
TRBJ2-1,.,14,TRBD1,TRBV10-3,CAIRDRGAGNEQFF,TGTGCCATCAGGGACAGGGGAGCAGGCAATGAGCAGTTCTTC
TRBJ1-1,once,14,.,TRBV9,CASSHTDTYTEAFF,TGTGCCAGCAGCCATACGGACACTTACACTGAAGCTTTCTTT
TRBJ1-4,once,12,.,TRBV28,CASSYPVGKLFF,TGTGCCAGCAGTTACCCCGTTGGAAAACTGTTTTTT
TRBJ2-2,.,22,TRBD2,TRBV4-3,CASSQDRKPGLAGGPLAGELFF,TGCGCCAGCAGCCAAGATAGAAAACCGGGACTAGCGGGGGGGCCCCTGGCCGGGGAGCTGTTTTTT
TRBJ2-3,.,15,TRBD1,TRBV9,CASSVWTGVPDTQYF,TGTGCCAGCAGCGTCTGGACAGGGGTCCCAGATACGCAGTATTTT
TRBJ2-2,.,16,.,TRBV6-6,CASSYRGPGGAGELFF,TGTGCCAGCAGTTATCGCGGGCCAGGGGGGGCCGGGGAGCTGTTTTTT
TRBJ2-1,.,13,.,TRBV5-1,CASSLGLNNEQFF,TGCGCCAGCAGCTTGGGACTAAACAATGAGCAGTTCTTC
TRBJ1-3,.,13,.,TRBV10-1,CASSPISGNTIYF,TGCGCCAGCAGTCCTATCTCTGGAAACACCATATATTTT
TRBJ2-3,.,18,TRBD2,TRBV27,CASSFPSWERGGTDTQYF,TGTGCCAGCAGTTTCCCCTCTTGGGAGCGGGGGGGAACAGATACGCAGTATTTT
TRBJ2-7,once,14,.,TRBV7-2,CASSPSDGSYEQYF,TGTGCCAGCAGCCCCTCGGATGGGTCCTACGAGCAGTACTTC
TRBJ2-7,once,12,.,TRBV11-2,CASSFSDYEQYF,TGTGCCAGCAGCTTTTCAGACTACGAGCAGTACTTC
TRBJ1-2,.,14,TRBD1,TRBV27,CASSLTGGFYGYTF,TGTGCCAGCAGTTTGACAGGGGGCTTCTATGGCTACACCTTC
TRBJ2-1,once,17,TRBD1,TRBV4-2,CASSQDPGTGPFNEQFF,TGTGCCAGCAGCCAAGACCCGGGGACAGGACCATTCAATGAGCAGTTCTTC
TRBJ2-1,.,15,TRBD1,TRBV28,CASSPGGAPYNEQFF,TGTGCCAGCAGTCCAGGGGGCGCCCCCTACAATGAGCAGTTCTTC
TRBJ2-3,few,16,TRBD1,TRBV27,CASSTLDRASTDTQYF,TGTGCCAGCAGCACCCTAGACAGGGCCAGCACAGATACGCAGTATTTT
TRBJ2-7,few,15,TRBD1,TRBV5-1,CASSLDRGFRGEQYF,TGCGCCAGCAGCCTTGACAGGGGGTTTCGGGGCGAGCAGTACTTC
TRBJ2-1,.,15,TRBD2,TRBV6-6,CASLSTSGGVNEQFF,TGTGCCAGCCTAAGTACTAGCGGGGGGGTCAATGAGCAGTTCTTC
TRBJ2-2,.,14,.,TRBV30,CAWNSGINTGELFF,TGTGCCTGGAATTCGGGGATTAACACCGGGGAGCTGTTTTTT
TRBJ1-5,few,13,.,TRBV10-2,CASSELQRQPQHF,TGCGCCAGCAGTGAGTTACAGCGACAGCCCCAGCATTTT
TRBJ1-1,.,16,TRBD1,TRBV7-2,CASSIQGQVAPNEAFF,TGTGCCAGCAGCATTCAGGGACAGGTCGCCCCTAATGAAGCTTTCTTT
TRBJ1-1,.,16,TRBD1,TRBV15,CATSRGGTGVNTEAFF,TGTGCCACCAGCAGGGGTGGGACAGGGGTGAACACTGAAGCTTTCTTT
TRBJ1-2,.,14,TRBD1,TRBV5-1,CASSLVRGQGGYTF,TGCGCCAGCAGCTTAGTCAGGGGGCAGGGTGGCTACACCTTC
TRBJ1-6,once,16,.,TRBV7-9,CASSLEGSSYNSPLHF,TGTGCCAGCAGCTTAGAAGGGAGCTCCTATAATTCACCCCTCCACTTT
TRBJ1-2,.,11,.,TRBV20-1,CSAGQDYGYTF,TGCAGTGCAGGGCAGGACTATGGCTACACCTTC
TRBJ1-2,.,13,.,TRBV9,CASSVDSAYGYTF,TGTGCCAGCAGCGTAGACAGCGCTTATGGCTACACCTTC
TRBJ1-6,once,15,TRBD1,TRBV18,CASSSQKQGRSPLHF,TGTGCCAGCTCTTCTCAAAAACAGGGGAGGTCACCCCTCCACTTT
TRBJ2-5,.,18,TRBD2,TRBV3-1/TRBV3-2,CASSQDWVIAGDGETQYF,TGTGCCAGCAGCCAAGATTGGGTAATAGCGGGTGACGGGGAGACCCAGTACTTC
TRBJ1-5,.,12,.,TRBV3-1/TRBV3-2,CASSHLNQPQHF,TGTGCCAGCAGCCACCTTAATCAGCCCCAGCATTTT
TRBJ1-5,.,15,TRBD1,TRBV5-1,CASSPGTGSNQPQHF,TGCGCCAGCAGCCCCGGGACAGGGAGCAATCAGCCCCAGCATTTT
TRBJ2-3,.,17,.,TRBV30,CAWMNPSRVGYTDTQYF,TGTGCCTGGATGAACCCAAGCAGGGTCGGATACACAGATACGCAGTATTTT
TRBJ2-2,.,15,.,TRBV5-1,CASSTTSGAAGELFF,TGCGCCAGCAGCACAACATCAGGGGCGGCCGGGGAGCTGTTTTTT
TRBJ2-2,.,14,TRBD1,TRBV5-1,CASSTTGGTGELFF,TGCGCCAGCAGCACGACAGGGGGCACCGGGGAGCTGTTTTTT
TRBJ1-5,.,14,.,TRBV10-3,CAISDPFPGQPQHF,TGTGCCATCAGTGACCCCTTCCCGGGTCAGCCCCAGCATTTT
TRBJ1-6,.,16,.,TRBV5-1,CASSLVGQADDSPLHF,TGCGCCAGCAGCTTGGTGGGGCAGGCGGACGATTCACCCCTCCACTTT